The rows below give T cell receptor beta chains drawn from one sample of a study of cytomegalovirus exposure and HLA in healthy donors. Assay: immunoSEQ multiplex PCR; the TCRdb copy retains only in-frame clones and omits some. The data contain 150,000 to 250,000 clones, around 83% of them singletons. The sequencing sample was made of PBMCs. The source of these receptors is a woman aged 45-60 years in good health and CMV-seropositive. The CDR3 runs from the conserved cysteine through the conserved F or W. The D gene is left open where the match is weak. A clone size is listed for some rows: how often the clone was seen (once, few, many), or a class if it is expanded.

J | V | D | size | DNA | CDR3
TRBJ2-2 | TRBV5-1 | . | . | TGCGCCAGCAGCTTGGGGGGGCAGCAATCCACCGGGGAGCTGTTTTTT | CASSLGGQQSTGELFF
TRBJ1-3 | TRBV5-6 | . | . | TGTGCCAGCAGCTTGGGGGGCCTTGGAAACACCATATATTTT | CASSLGGLGNTIYF
TRBJ1-5 | TRBV27 | TRBD1 | few | TGTGCCAGCAGTTTTCCCCAGGGGGGTCAGCCCCAGCATTTT | CASSFPQGGQPQHF
TRBJ1-2 | TRBV2 | TRBD1 | . | TGTGCCAGCAGCCGGGACAGGGAGGACTATGGCTACACCTTC | CASSRDREDYGYTF
TRBJ2-3 | TRBV6-5 | TRBD2 | . | TGTGCCAGCAGTTACTCGAACGCGGGAGTGGCAGATACGCAGTATTTT | CASSYSNAGVADTQYF
TRBJ2-2 | TRBV7-9 | TRBD1 | . | TGTTCCAGCAGCTTGGGACAGGGGGCCGACGGGGAGCTGTTTTTT | CSSSLGQGADGELFF
TRBJ1-1 | TRBV19 | TRBD1 | few | TGTGCCACCGCGGGACAGACAGCCCACACACCGAACACTGAAGCTTTCTTT | CATAGQTAHTPNTEAFF
TRBJ2-5 | TRBV5-1 | TRBD1 | . | TGCGCCAGCAGCCCGGACAGGGGCGGGGAGACCCAGTACTTC | CASSPDRGGETQYF
TRBJ2-7 | TRBV10-3 | TRBD2 | . | TGTGCCATCAGTGGGCTAGCGGGGTCCTACGAGCAGTACTTC | CAISGLAGSYEQYF
TRBJ2-2 | TRBV2 | TRBD2 | . | TGTGCCAGCAGTCAAGCGGGGGGGAACACCGGGGAGCTGTTTTTT | CASSQAGGNTGELFF
TRBJ2-7 | TRBV18 | TRBD2 | . | TGTGCCAGCTCTTCAGGACTAGCGGGAGTCTACGAGCAGTACTTC | CASSSGLAGVYEQYF
TRBJ2-5 | TRBV7-9 | . | once | TGTGCCAGCAGCTACCTTCTAGGGGGGGGTTACGGCGGTGGGACCCAGTACTTC | CASSYLLGGGYGGGTQYF
TRBJ2-7 | TRBV7-8 | . | . | TGTGCCAGCAGCTTAGCGCAGGGTTATCGCTACGAGCAGTACTTC | CASSLAQGYRYEQYF
TRBJ2-3 | TRBV19 | TRBD2 | . | TGTGCCAGTACCTCCGGACTAGCGGTAGATACGCAGTATTTT | CASTSGLAVDTQYF
TRBJ2-3 | TRBV2 | . | . | TGTGCCAGCAGTGACCTTACGGGGGGCACAGATACGCAGTATTTT | CASSDLTGGTDTQYF
TRBJ2-3 | TRBV15 | . | . | TGTGCCACCAGCAGATCACGAGGGCAGCGGAGCACAGATACGCAGTATTTT | CATSRSRGQRSTDTQYF
TRBJ2-2 | TRBV27 | TRBD1 | . | TGTGCCAGCAGACATAAACAGGGGCTCGGCACCGGGGAGCTGTTTTTT | CASRHKQGLGTGELFF